Listed below are T cell receptor beta chains from one sample, sequenced in a study of T cell repertoires in cytomegalovirus infection. TCRdb itself ran the reads through MiXCR, one entry per CDR3 protein. The sample consists of hundreds of thousands of distinct CDR3 sequences, roughly 24% of them appearing once. What was sequenced was CD8+ T cells from PBMCs. The receptors originated from a human donor in good health (CMV status not recorded). Some clones in this sample may be carry-over from other donors' samples. Each CDR3 is given with its conserved first and last residue. The order of the fields is V gene, J gene, clone size, D gene, CDR3 protein, CDR3 DNA. The D gene is left open where the match is weak. Size is omitted from some rows. Given values are once, few, many or a class for expanded clones.

TRBV29-1,TRBJ1-2,few,.,CSVDFESGEGYTF,TGCAGCGTTGACTTCGAGTCAGGGGAGGGCTACACCTTC
TRBV11-2,TRBJ1-2,many,TRBD1,CASSKTQGDGYTF,TGTGCCAGCAGCAAGACACAGGGGGATGGCTACACCTTC
TRBV14,TRBJ2-4,.,.,CASSQKDLAKNIQYF,TGTGCCAGCAGCCAAAAGGACCTAGCCAAAAACATTCAGTACTTC
TRBV15,TRBJ2-1,few,TRBD2,CATSRVAGTYNEQFF,TGTGCCACCAGCAGAGTAGCGGGTACCTACAATGAGCAGTTCTTC
TRBV6-6,TRBJ2-4,few,.,CASSYSIGQATLPGIQYF,TGTGCCAGCAGTTACTCGATTGGACAAGCAACCTTGCCCGGCATTCAGTACTTC
TRBV6-2/TRBV6-3,TRBJ2-1,few,TRBD1,CASSRDRPLQFF,TGTGCCAGCAGTAGGGACAGGCCCTTGCAGTTCTTC
TRBV20-1,TRBJ1-6,.,.,CSARPTYNSPLHF,TGCAGTGCAAGGCCCACCTATAATTCACCCCTCCACTTT
TRBV5-5,TRBJ2-3,.,.,CASSPLGSGEDTQYF,TGTGCCAGCAGCCCATTAGGCAGCGGCGAAGATACGCAGTATTTT
TRBV12-3/TRBV12-4,TRBJ2-3,.,TRBD1,CASSFGQGATDTQYF,TGTGCCAGCAGTTTTGGGCAGGGGGCGACAGATACGCAGTATTTT
TRBV6-2/TRBV6-3,TRBJ2-1,few,TRBD2,CASSYSPSGGTNEQFF,TGTGCCAGCAGTTACTCCCCTAGCGGGGGGACCAATGAGCAGTTCTTC
TRBV28,TRBJ2-1,.,.,CASKQGDTYNEQFF,TGTGCCAGTAAACAGGGAGACACCTACAATGAGCAGTTCTTC
TRBV27,TRBJ1-1,many,TRBD1,CASRTGANTEAFF,TGTGCCAGTAGGACAGGGGCTAACACTGAAGCTTTCTTT